The clone carrying this T cell receptor (beta chain) showed up just once. What it binds is not known. The data are from a study of chemoradiotherapy in HPV16-positive cancers. Study conclusions and caveats: HPV-specific T cells were functionally defined from only a couple of HPV16-positive patients.

Sequencing was performed with immunoSEQ multiplex PCR; in TCRdb, only in-frame clones are kept and a portion is missing. The sample contains about 11,000 clones, approximately 73% of which appear only once. This clonotype was sampled from a human donor with HPV-associated anogenital cancer. The sample was collected from a patient who underwent chemoradiotherapy.

The CDR3 loop reads CASSTGQGEEQYF. CDR3 bases: TGTGCCAGCTCAACAGGACAGGGGGAAGAGCAGTACTTC. This chain uses TRBV18 with TRBJ2-7; 10 bases agree with TRBD1. V was clipped by 5 bases and J by 7 bases; unmatched bases: 5. The V gene's germline CDR1 is KGHSH and CDR2 LQKENI. CDR3 length equals 13 residues.